This TCR beta chain was obtained from a study of identical twins. Trimming pared 5 bases from V and 7 bases from J, leaving 20 bases between. The CDR3 is made up of 15 amino acids. Germline CDR1 KGHDR, CDR2 SFDVKD. The authors used template switching to add a universal primer site and gave cDNA unique molecular identifiers. MiXCR, applied by TCRdb to the 5' RACE reads, yields one record per CDR3 protein. The table shows 1.5 million to 2 million distinct CDR3 sequences, with roughly 35% occurring only once. The sample consisted of cord blood. This chain joins TRBV24-1 and TRBJ2-7; either TRBD1 or TRBD2 may fit D (5 bases each). This receptor was taken from a newborn girl in good health. The CDR3, as DNA: TGTGCCACCAGTGGGGCAGGGAGAGGGCACAATGAGCAGTACTTC. Encoded protein: CATSGAGRGHNEQYF.